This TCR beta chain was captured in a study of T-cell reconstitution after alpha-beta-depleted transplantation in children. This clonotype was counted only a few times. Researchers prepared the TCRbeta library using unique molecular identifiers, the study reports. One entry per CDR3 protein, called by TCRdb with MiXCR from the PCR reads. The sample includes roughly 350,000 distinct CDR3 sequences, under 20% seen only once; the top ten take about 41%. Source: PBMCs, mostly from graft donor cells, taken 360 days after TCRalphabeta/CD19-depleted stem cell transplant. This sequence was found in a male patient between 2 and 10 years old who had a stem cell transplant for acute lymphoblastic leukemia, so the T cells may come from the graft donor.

The CDR3 loop is CSVEGASSSSYNEQFF. The CDR3 bases are TGCAGCGTTGAGGGGGCTAGCTCTAGCTCCTACAATGAGCAGTTCTTC. V and J are TRBV29-1 and TRBJ2-1; D possibly corresponds to TRBD1 (6 bases). In germline, CDR1 is SQVTM, CDR2 ANQGSEA. Between the trimmed V and J ends, which lost 3 bases and 0 bases, there was a span of 15 bases. This CDR3 region has 16 residues.